What follows are 17 T cell receptor beta chains derived from one specimen sequenced in a study of beta chain features in type 1 diabetes. The study reverse transcribed the entire isolated RNA, so it sequenced expressed TCRB transcripts. The protocol was immunoSEQ multiplex PCR, while the TCRdb copy is restricted to in-frame clones and leaves out a portion. The data hold 350,000 to 450,000 clones, with over 11% observed a single time. The sequenced material came from naive CD4+ T cells from blood. The receptor set was obtained from a man under 40 in good health.

The V call is TRBV11-3, the J call TRBJ2-7, with D perhaps TRBD2 (5 bases). The CDR3 runs 16 residues. The germline V and J ends were trimmed by 4 bases and 3 bases, with 19 bases remaining between them. Germline lookup yields CDR1 SGHNT and CDR2 YENEEA. The CDR3 coding sequence is TGTGCCAGCAGCTCCCAGCGAGGCGAGCGGATCTACGAGCAGTACGTC. This gives the protein CASSSQRGERIYEQYV.

The V and J genes are TRBV9 and TRBJ2-5, with D perhaps matching TRBD2 (5 bases). Trimming took off 0 bases at V and 5 bases at J, with 17 bases between the two ends. CDR3 length equals 16 residues. In germline, CDR1 is SGDLS, CDR2 YYNGEE. The DNA of the CDR3 is TGTGCCAGCAGCGTAGGTAACCCGGCTAGCAGCGAGACCCAGTACTTC. Translated: CASSVGNPASSETQYF. Full variable domain (rest looked up from reference TRBV9 and TRBJ2-5): DSGVTQTPKHLITATGQRVTLRCSPRSGDLSVYWYQQSLDQGLQFLIQYYNGEERAKGNILERFSAQQFPDLHSELNLSSLELGDSALYFCASSVGNPASSETQYFGPGTRLLVL.

This chain joins TRBV13 and TRBJ2-3; D possibly corresponds to TRBD2 (6 bases). The length of the CDR3 is 17 residues. V lost 5 bases and J 1 base, leaving 19 bases between the germline ends. The germline CDR1 and CDR2 sequences are PRHDT and FYEKMQ (reference sequence). CDR3 in DNA: TGTGCCAGCAGCCCGAGCCTTGGCGGCGGGGGCACAGATACGCAGTATTTT. Its protein is CASSPSLGGGGTDTQYF.

Details on this clone: The junction and the germline gene differ at one end; a read error may be behind it. The rearrangement joins TRBV29-1 to TRBJ1-2; D is unclear. The germline gives CDR1 SQVTM, CDR2 ANQGSEA. There are 10 residues in the CDR3. CDR3 sequence: CSVEGPFRAF. CDR3 coding DNA: TGCAGCGTTGAAGGCCCCTTCAGAGCCTTC.

CDR3 residues: CAISGWPTVKEQYF. In DNA, the CDR3 is TGTGCCATCAGTGGGTGGCCGACAGTTAAGGAGCAGTACTTC. The genes are TRBV10-3 and TRBJ2-7; D possibly corresponds to TRBD1 (5 bases). This CDR3 contains 14 residues. Germline values: CDR1 ENHRY, CDR2 SYGVKD. Trimming took off 4 bases at V and 7 bases at J, with 17 bases between the two ends.

There are a few counts of this clone. The V call is TRBV5-4, the J call TRBJ2-1; D is possibly TRBD1 (5 bases). This CDR3 is built from 11 residues. Trimming left V 3 bases short and J 9 bases short, with 7 bases between. Germline loops: CDR1 SGHNT, CDR2 YYREEE (reference sequence). The chain's CDR3 is CASSSGIEQFF. In DNA form, the CDR3 reads TGTGCCAGCAGCTCAGGGATTGAGCAGTTCTTC.

The chain has TRBV7-9 and TRBJ2-1, with TRBD2 matching over 11 bases. The CDR3 has 15 amino acids. The trim removed 5 bases at V and 7 bases at J, leaving 7 bases unmatched. The germline V gene encodes CDR1 SEHNR and CDR2 FQNEAQ (reference sequence). The CDR3 sequence is CASSLSGRAVNEQFF. Written as DNA, the CDR3 is TGTGCCAGCAGCCTTAGCGGGAGGGCCGTAAATGAGCAGTTCTTC.

The chain is built from TRBV7-2 and TRBJ2-2, with no clear D. This CDR3 is built from 14 residues. Trimming removed 5 bases at V and 4 bases at J, with 11 bases between. CDR1 and CDR2 from the germline V gene are SGHTA and FQGNSA. CDR3 sequence: CASSTPTITGELFF. CDR3 sequence (DNA): TGTGCCAGCAGCACTCCGACCATCACCGGGGAGCTGTTTTTT.

This clone has more than one count but fewer than ten. The chain combines TRBV11-2 with TRBJ2-1; TRBD1 matches at 9 bases. Germline V gene lookup returns CDR1 SGHAT and CDR2 FQNNGV. Germline trimming cut 5 bases from V and 7 bases from J; bases unmatched to any gene: 9. CDR3 length: 15 amino acids. For the CDR3, the DNA is TGTGCCAGCAGCCGTAGGACAGGGGACGTGAATGAGCAGTTCTTC. Its translation is CASSRRTGDVNEQFF. Variable domain in full (rest from reference TRBV11-2 and TRBJ2-1): EAGVAQSPRYKIIEKRQSVAFWCNPISGHATLYWYQQILGQGPKLLIQFQNNGVVDDSQLPKDRFSAERLKGVDSTLKIQPAKLEDSAVYLCASSRRTGDVNEQFFGPGTRLTVL.

J is TRBJ2-3 and V is TRBV9; 10 bases match TRBD1. The CDR3 spans 15 residues. V lost 3 bases to trimming and J lost 2 bases; unmatched junction nucleotides: 3. Germline V gene lookup returns CDR1 SGDLS and CDR2 YYNGEE. The CDR3 sequence is CASSEGQGPTDTQYF. The CDR3 DNA sequence: TGTGCCAGCAGCGAGGGACAGGGGCCCACAGATACGCAGTATTTT. Filled out from reference TRBV9 and TRBJ2-3, the complete variable domain reads DSGVTQTPKHLITATGQRVTLRCSPRSGDLSVYWYQQSLDQGLQFLIQYYNGEERAKGNILERFSAQQFPDLHSELNLSSLELGDSALYFCASSEGQGPTDTQYFGPGTRLTVL.

This clone was detected a few times. V usage is TRBV21-1 and J usage is TRBJ1-5; TRBD1, the table's D call, was not compared with the DNA. TRBV21-1 is described as a pseudogene. The CDR3 spans 16 residues. CDR3 coding DNA: TGTGCCAGCAGCAAAGTGAACAGGGGCTTCAATCAGCCCCAGCATTTT. Translation gives CASSKVNRGFNQPQHF.

As to this clone: The identical CDR3 is also encoded by other nucleotide sequences in the sample. This chain uses TRBV20-1 with TRBJ2-5; D gene uncertain. V lost 4 bases, J lost 2 bases, and 2 bases lay in between. There are 10 residues in the CDR3. Per the germline V gene, CDR1 is DFQATT and CDR2 is SNEGSKA (reference sequence). The CDR3 sequence: CSAIQETQYF. The CDR3 DNA reads TGCAGTGCTATACAAGAGACCCAGTACTTC.

This clone was detected only a few times. The chain has TRBV7-2 and TRBJ2-7; perhaps TRBD2 as D (5 bases). Germline V gene sequence: CDR1 SGHTA, CDR2 FQGNSA. V was clipped by 1 base and J by 7 bases, with 5 bases between them. The length of the CDR3 is 11 residues. DNA for the CDR3: TGTGCCAGCAGCTTAGGGACTGAGCAGTACTTC. Its translation is CASSLGTEQYF.

DNA for the CDR3: TGCGCCAGCAGCCTACAGGGGACCGGCACAGATACGCAGTATTTT. It translates to CASSLQGTGTDTQYF. The chain employs TRBV4-1 and TRBJ2-3; TRBD1 matches 7 bases. CDR1 is MGHRA and CDR2 is YSYEKL in the germline V gene. CDR3 length: 15 residues. V dropped 4 bases and J dropped 1; count of bases not matched to a gene: 5.

This chain connects TRBV18 to TRBJ1-2; 7 bases agree with TRBD1. The CDR3 has 16 amino acids. Germline V gene lookup returns CDR1 KGHSH and CDR2 LQKENI. V was pared by 1 base and J by 4 bases, with 9 bases of the junction left unmatched. DNA of the CDR3: TGTGCCAGCTCACCACTGAGCATGAAGGGGGCCTATGGCTACACCTTC. It codes for CASSPLSMKGAYGYTF.

This clone was counted between two and nine times. This chain uses TRBV5-4 with TRBJ2-5; D not certain. V dropped 2 bases and J dropped 5 bases, with 7 bases sitting between them. The CDR3 contains 12 residues. Germline V gene lookup returns CDR1 SGHNT and CDR2 YYREEE (reference sequence). This chain's CDR3 is CASSLSPETQYF. Here the CDR3 DNA reads TGTGCCAGCAGCTTATCGCCCGAGACCCAGTACTTC.

Here the CDR3 reads CAWSLDSGNTIYF. In nucleotides, the CDR3 is TGTGCCTGGAGTCTGGACTCTGGAAACACCATATATTTT. J is TRBJ1-3 and V is TRBV30; unclear D gene. The CDR3 has 13 residues. Germline V lookup: CDR1 GTSNPN, CDR2 SVGIG (reference sequence). V was cut by 2 bases and J by 0 bases, with 5 bases left in between.